This is a list of T cell receptor beta chains from one sample in a study of PD-L1 blockade in urothelial cancer. Only in-frame clones appear in the TCRdb table, and some are missing; sequencing was by immunoSEQ multiplex PCR. This table has under 30,000 clones, around 80% appearing once. This material consisted of PBMCs, taken around atezolizumab (anti-PD-L1) treatment. These receptor sequences come from a man in his fifties with urothelial cancer. Both conserved end residues are part of each CDR3. Fields, in order: CDR3 length, V gene, J gene, D gene, clone size, CDR3 protein, CDR3 DNA. The D gene is left open where the match is weak. Clone size appears in some rows only: once, few, many, or a class for an expanded clone.

15,TRBV6-1,TRBJ1-2,-,-,CASSGRSISYYGYTF,TGTGCCAGCAGTGGACGGAGTATCTCCTACTATGGCTACACCTTC
14,TRBV15,TRBJ1-1,-,-,CATSRERVGGEAFF,TGTGCCACCAGCAGAGAACGGGTTGGCGGTGAAGCTTTCTTT
15,TRBV6-1,TRBJ2-5,TRBD2,-,CASSTGGGPGETQYF,TGTGCCAGCAGCACGGGGGGGGGCCCCGGGGAGACCCAGTACTTC
15,TRBV18,TRBJ1-1,-,-,CASSPRTNMNTEAFF,TGTGCCAGCTCACCACGGACAAACATGAACACTGAAGCTTTCTTT
13,TRBV7-9,TRBJ1-2,TRBD1,-,CASPTGQGEGYTF,TGTGCCAGCCCTACGGGACAGGGGGAAGGCTACACCTTC
15,TRBV5-4,TRBJ2-7,-,-,CASSLGRGDFYEQYF,TGTGCCAGCAGCTTGGGCAGGGGTGATTTCTACGAGCAGTACTTC
13,TRBV2,TRBJ2-2,-,few,CASSFLNTGELFF,TGTGCCAGCAGTTTCTTGAACACCGGGGAGCTGTTTTTT
16,TRBV5-6,TRBJ2-5,TRBD1,-,CASSLLGQGAGETQYF,TGTGCCAGCAGCTTGCTTGGACAGGGGGCCGGTGAGACCCAGTACTTC
15,TRBV5-1,TRBJ2-6,TRBD1,-,CASSSGQGVANVLTF,TGCGCCAGCAGCTCCGGACAGGGTGTGGCCAACGTCCTGACTTTC
17,TRBV7-3,TRBJ2-5,TRBD1,-,CASSLTPRQGAEETQYF,TGTGCCAGCAGCTTAACCCCGCGTCAGGGGGCGGAAGAGACCCAGTACTTC
16,TRBV7-9,TRBJ2-3,TRBD2,-,CASSLGLADGTDTQYF,TGTGCCAGCAGCCTGGGACTAGCGGACGGCACAGATACGCAGTATTTT
16,TRBV19,TRBJ2-3,TRBD1,-,CASKDRVLASTDTQYF,TGTGCCAGCAAAGACAGGGTTCTAGCCAGCACAGATACGCAGTATTTT
11,TRBV6-1,TRBJ1-2,-,-,CASTNGQLYTF,TGTGCCAGCACTAACGGACAGCTGTACACCTTC
15,TRBV2,TRBJ1-4,-,-,CASRSGGTANEKLFF,TGTGCCAGCCGCTCTGGGGGGACGGCTAATGAAAAACTGTTTTTT
16,TRBV7-6,TRBJ2-5,TRBD2,-,CASSSRAVAGEGTQYF,TGTGCCAGCAGCTCTAGGGCGGTAGCGGGAGAGGGGACCCAGTACTTC
15,TRBV5-6,TRBJ1-4,TRBD1,-,CASEPTGAANEKLFF,TGTGCCAGCGAACCCACAGGGGCTGCTAATGAAAAACTGTTTTTT
14,TRBV7-9,TRBJ1-1,-,-,CASSPGIMNTEAFF,TGTGCCAGCAGCCCAGGGATAATGAACACTGAAGCTTTCTTT
13,TRBV6-5,TRBJ1-1,-,-,CASSPGQNTEAFF,TGTGCCAGCAGCCCGGGACAGAACACTGAAGCTTTCTTT
14,TRBV10-3,TRBJ1-3,-,-,CAIKPSEGRNTIYF,TGTGCCATCAAACCCTCGGAGGGTAGAAACACCATATATTTT
16,TRBV4-1,TRBJ2-3,TRBD1,-,CASSLSLTGGTDTQYF,TGCGCCAGCAGCCTCAGCCTTACAGGGGGCACAGATACGCAGTATTTT
15,TRBV4-1,TRBJ1-1,TRBD1,-,CASSQEGQGITEAFF,TGCGCCAGCAGCCAAGAGGGACAGGGAATCACTGAAGCTTTCTTT
14,TRBV7-9,TRBJ2-5,-,-,CASQLGLAKETQYF,TGTGCCAGTCAACTAGGGCTAGCGAAAGAGACCCAGTACTTC
14,TRBV19,TRBJ1-5,-,-,CASSASRGWGPQHF,TGTGCCAGTAGTGCGTCGAGGGGGTGGGGGCCCCAGCATTTT
15,TRBV18,TRBJ2-1,-,-,CASSPSQPPSNEQFF,TGTGCCAGCTCACCATCCCAGCCTCCTAGCAATGAGCAGTTCTTC
11,TRBV28,TRBJ1-1,-,-,CASSLRAEAFF,TGTGCCAGCAGTCTTCGCGCCGAAGCTTTCTTT
15,TRBV4-1,TRBJ2-2,-,-,CASTPGGTNTGELFF,TGCGCCAGCACCCCGGGGGGCACAAACACCGGGGAGCTGTTTTTT
14,TRBV6-6,TRBJ1-4,-,few,CAAQSSQGFEKLFF,TGTGCCGCACAATCCAGTCAGGGGTTTGAAAAACTGTTTTTT
15,TRBV11-2,TRBJ2-7,TRBD2,-,CASSPPSGNAYEQYF,TGTGCCAGCAGCCCTCCTAGCGGGAACGCATACGAGCAGTACTTC
19,TRBV13,TRBJ1-1,-,-,CASSTLREGKTDRNTEAFF,TGTGCCAGCAGCACACTCCGGGAGGGAAAGACAGACAGAAACACTGAAGCTTTCTTT
14,TRBV5-1,TRBJ1-3,-,-,CASSLGAPEDTIYF,TGCGCCAGCAGCTTGGGGGCACCGGAGGACACCATATATTTT
15,TRBV7-8,TRBJ1-5,TRBD1,-,CASSLARDRRQPQHF,TGTGCCAGCAGCTTAGCCCGGGACAGAAGGCAGCCCCAGCATTTT
15,TRBV5-1,TRBJ1-5,TRBD1,-,CASSLTGGGNQPQHF,TGCGCCAGCAGCTTGACAGGGGGCGGCAATCAGCCCCAGCATTTT
11,TRBV20-1,TRBJ2-7,TRBD2,-,CSGGSSYEQYF,TGCAGTGGCGGGAGCTCCTACGAGCAGTACTTC
12,TRBV28,TRBJ1-2,-,-,CATLGVGYGYTF,TGTGCCACCCTCGGGGTGGGGTATGGCTACACCTTC
14,TRBV5-4,TRBJ2-4,-,-,CASSFQGAKNIQYF,TGTGCCAGCAGCTTTCAGGGGGCCAAAAACATTCAGTACTTC
18,TRBV7-9,TRBJ2-2,TRBD2,-,CASSLGRLAGPETGELFF,TGTGCCAGCAGCTTAGGCCGACTAGCGGGGCCGGAAACCGGGGAGCTGTTTTTT
13,TRBV30,TRBJ2-3,TRBD2,-,CAWKLAGGGTQYF,TGTGCCTGGAAACTAGCGGGGGGGGGTACGCAGTATTTT
17,TRBV25-1,TRBJ2-2,-,-,CASSPRMGATNTGELFF,TGTGCCAGCAGTCCCCGGATGGGGGCAACGAACACCGGGGAGCTGTTTTTT
12,TRBV4-2,TRBJ2-5,-,-,CASSQDGGVQYF,TGTGCCAGCAGCCAAGATGGAGGGGTTCAGTACTTC
14,TRBV5-1,TRBJ2-3,-,-,CASSLAGGEDTQYF,TGCGCCAGCAGCTTGGCCGGGGGAGAAGATACGCAGTATTTT